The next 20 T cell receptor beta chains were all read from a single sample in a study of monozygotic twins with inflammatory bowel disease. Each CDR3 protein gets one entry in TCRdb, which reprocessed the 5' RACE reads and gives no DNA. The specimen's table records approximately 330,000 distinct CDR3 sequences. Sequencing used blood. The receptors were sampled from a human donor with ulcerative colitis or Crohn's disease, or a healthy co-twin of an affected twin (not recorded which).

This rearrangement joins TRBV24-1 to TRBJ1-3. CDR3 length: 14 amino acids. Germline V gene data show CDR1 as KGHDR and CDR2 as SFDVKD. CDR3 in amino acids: CATRPMSSGNTIYF.

The CDR3: CASNRGSRSNQPQHF. The gene calls are TRBV7-2 and TRBJ1-5; there is no DNA to check the TCRdb D call of TRBD1. The germline gives CDR1 SGHTA, CDR2 FQGNSA. The CDR3 covers 15 residues.

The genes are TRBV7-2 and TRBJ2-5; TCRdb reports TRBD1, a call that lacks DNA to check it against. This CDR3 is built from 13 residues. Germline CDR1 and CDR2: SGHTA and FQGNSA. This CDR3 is CASSFRLGETQYF.

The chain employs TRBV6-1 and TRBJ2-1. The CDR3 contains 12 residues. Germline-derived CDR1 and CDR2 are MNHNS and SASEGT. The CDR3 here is CASRSGIGEQFF.

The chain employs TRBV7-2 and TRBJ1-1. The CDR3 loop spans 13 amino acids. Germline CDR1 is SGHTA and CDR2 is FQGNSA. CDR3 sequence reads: CASSYTVNTEAFF.

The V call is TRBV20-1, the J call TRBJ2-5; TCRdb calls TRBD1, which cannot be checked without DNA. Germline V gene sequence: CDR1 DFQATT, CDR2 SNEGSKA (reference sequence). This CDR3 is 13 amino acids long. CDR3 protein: CSAPTGGRETQYF.

The CDR3 loop is CSARPSSYNEQFF. The chain employs TRBV20-1 and TRBJ2-1. CDR3 length equals 13 residues. CDR1 and CDR2 from the germline V gene are DFQATT and SNEGSKA (reference sequence).

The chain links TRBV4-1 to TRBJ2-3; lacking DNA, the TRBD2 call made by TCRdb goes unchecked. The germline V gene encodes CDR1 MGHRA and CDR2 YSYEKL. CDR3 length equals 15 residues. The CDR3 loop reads CASCETSGGTDTQYF.

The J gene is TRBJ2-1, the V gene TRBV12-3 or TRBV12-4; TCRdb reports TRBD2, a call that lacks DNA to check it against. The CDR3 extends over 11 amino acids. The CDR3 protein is CASNQGRGQFF.

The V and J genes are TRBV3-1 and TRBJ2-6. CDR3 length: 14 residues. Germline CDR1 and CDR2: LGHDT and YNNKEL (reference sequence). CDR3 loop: CASTLFSGANVLTF. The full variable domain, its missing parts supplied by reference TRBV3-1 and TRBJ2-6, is DTAVSQTPKYLVTQMGNDKSIKCEQNLGHDTMYWYKQDSKKFLKIMFSYNNKELIINETVPNRFSPKSPDKAHLNLHINSLELGDSAVYFCASTLFSGANVLTFGAGSRLTVL.

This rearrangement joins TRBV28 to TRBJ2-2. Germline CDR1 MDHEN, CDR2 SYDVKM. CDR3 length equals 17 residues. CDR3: CASRFRPLRANTGELFF.

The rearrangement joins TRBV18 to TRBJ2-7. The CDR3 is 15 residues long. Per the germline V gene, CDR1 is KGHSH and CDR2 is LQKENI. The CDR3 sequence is CASSPPPGNSYEQYF. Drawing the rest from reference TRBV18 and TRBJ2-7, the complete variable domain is NAGVMQNPRHLVRRRGQEARLRCSPMKGHSHVYWYRQLPEEGLKFMVYLQKENIIDESGMPKERFSAEFPKEGPSILRIQQVVRGDSAAYFCASSPPPGNSYEQYFGPGTRLTVT.

The CDR3 sequence: CASSISPGQGFYEQYF. The chain is built from TRBV5-5 and TRBJ2-7; the D gene TCRdb calls, TRBD1, cannot be checked with no DNA. CDR1 and CDR2 (germline): SGHKS, YYEKEE (reference sequence). The CDR3 totals 16 residues.

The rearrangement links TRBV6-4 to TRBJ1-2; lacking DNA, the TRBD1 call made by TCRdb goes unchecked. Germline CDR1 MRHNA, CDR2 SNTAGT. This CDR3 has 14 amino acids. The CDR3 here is CASRSDRQSYGYTF.

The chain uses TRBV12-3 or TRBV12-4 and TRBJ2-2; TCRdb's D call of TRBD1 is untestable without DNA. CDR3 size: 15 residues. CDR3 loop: CASSIYQGAAGELFF.

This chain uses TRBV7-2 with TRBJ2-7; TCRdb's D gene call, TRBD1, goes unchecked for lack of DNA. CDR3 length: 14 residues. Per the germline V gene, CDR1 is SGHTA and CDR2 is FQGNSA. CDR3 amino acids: CASSPGRVTYEQYF.

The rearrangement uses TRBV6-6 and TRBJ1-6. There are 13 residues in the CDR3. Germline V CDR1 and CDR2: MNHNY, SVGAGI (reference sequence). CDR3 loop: CASSTSYNSPLHF.

The CDR3 spells CASSSGLAEGNEQFF. The rearrangement uses TRBV5-1 and TRBJ2-1; TCRdb indicates TRBD2, and absent DNA this call remains unverified. The germline V gene has CDR1 SGHRS and CDR2 YFSETQ. This CDR3 is built from 15 residues.

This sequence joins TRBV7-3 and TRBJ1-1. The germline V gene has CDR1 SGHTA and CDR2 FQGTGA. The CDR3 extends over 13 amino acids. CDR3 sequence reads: CASRRSPNTEAFF.

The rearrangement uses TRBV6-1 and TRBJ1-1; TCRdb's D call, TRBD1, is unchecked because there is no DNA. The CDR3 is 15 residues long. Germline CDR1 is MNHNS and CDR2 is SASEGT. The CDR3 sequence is CASRKGGGKNTEAFF.